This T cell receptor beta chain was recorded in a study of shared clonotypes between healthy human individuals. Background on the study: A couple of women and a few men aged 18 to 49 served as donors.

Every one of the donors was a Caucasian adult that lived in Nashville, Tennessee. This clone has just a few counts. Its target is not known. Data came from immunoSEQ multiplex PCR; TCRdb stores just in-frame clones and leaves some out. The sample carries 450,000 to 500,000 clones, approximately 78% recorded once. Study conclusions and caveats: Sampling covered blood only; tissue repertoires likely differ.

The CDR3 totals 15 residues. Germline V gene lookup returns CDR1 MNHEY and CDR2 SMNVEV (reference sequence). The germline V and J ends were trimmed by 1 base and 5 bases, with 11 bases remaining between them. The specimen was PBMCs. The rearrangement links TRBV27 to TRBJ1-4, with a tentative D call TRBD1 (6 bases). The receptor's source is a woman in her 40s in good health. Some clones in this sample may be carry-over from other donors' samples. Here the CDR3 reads CASSLFPTGNEKLFF. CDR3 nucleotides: TGTGCCAGCAGTTTATTCCCCACAGGGAATGAAAAACTGTTTTTT.